The 29 T cell receptor beta chains presented below share a single source sample, sequenced in a study of T cells in Graves' hyperthyroidism and ophthalmopathy. It was RNA transcripts that yielded the amplified TCR beta CDR3 regions. HTBI primers were the set used in a first-round RT-PCR of the TCR CDR3. TCRdb re-analysed the multiplex PCR reads in MiXCR, keeping a single row per CDR3 protein. The top ten clones hold under 8.5% of a sample with hundreds of thousands of distinct CDR3 sequences, 45% of them seen once. Material for sequencing was peripheral blood or thyroid tissue (not recorded which). The receptors come from an adult man with Graves' disease, either hyperthyroidism or ophthalmopathy (not recorded which).

The rearrangement joins TRBV5-4 to TRBJ2-5; 8 bases are a match to TRBD2. The V gene end was trimmed by 4 bases and the J gene end by 5 bases; junction bases not matched to a gene: 16. This CDR3 has 17 amino acids. The germline V gene has CDR1 SGHNT and CDR2 YYREEE (reference sequence). The CDR3 protein is CASSPRSGSGFEETQYF. The CDR3 nucleotides read TGTGCCAGCAGCCCCCGAAGCGGGAGCGGGTTCGAGGAGACCCAGTACTTC.

The V call is TRBV7-9, the J call TRBJ1-1; D gene uncertain. The CDR3 is made up of 15 amino acids. Germline values: CDR1 SEHNR, CDR2 FQNEAQ (reference sequence). V was pared by 1 base and J by 0 bases, with 9 bases between. In DNA form, the CDR3 reads TGTGCCAGCAGCTTAGTTACAACACTGAACACTGAAGCTTTCTTT. Translating gives CASSLVTTLNTEAFF.

This clonotype was seen at least ten times. The rearrangement uses TRBV15 and TRBJ2-7; weak D call: TRBD1 (6 bases). The V end lost 3 bases, the J end lost 2 bases, and 17 bases lay between the germline ends. CDR1 and CDR2 (germline): LNHNV, YYDKDF (reference sequence). The CDR3 consists of 16 residues. The CDR3, as DNA: TGTGCCACCAGCAGGATAGGGACACAAACTACCTACGAGCAGTACTTC. It is translated as CATSRIGTQTTYEQYF.

In nucleotides, the CDR3 is TGTGCCACCAGCAGCGAGGGAACTAATTCACCCCTCCACTTT. The encoded protein is CATSSEGTNSPLHF. The chain employs TRBV15 and TRBJ1-6; D is ambiguous. The CDR3 loop spans 14 amino acids. Trimming left V 3 bases short and J 6 bases short, with 9 bases between. Per germline, CDR1 LNHNV and CDR2 YYDKDF (reference sequence).

The chain uses TRBV9 and TRBJ1-3; 8 nucleotides align to TRBD1. Germline CDR1 SGDLS, CDR2 YYNGEE. CDR3 size: 15 residues. After removal of 5 bases from V and 2 bases from J, the junction contained 6 bases not matched to a gene. The CDR3 region is CASSFRTGPGNTIYF. CDR3 DNA: TGTGCCAGCAGTTTCCGGACAGGGCCTGGAAACACCATATATTTT.

As concerns this clonotype: With a much larger clone just one base away, this may be a read error. The chain links TRBV2 to TRBJ1-3, with 7 bases that match TRBD1. CDR1 is SNHLY and CDR2 is FYNNEI in the germline V gene. The CDR3 consists of 14 residues. Trimming at V came to 8 bases and at J to 12 bases, leaving 16 bases not matched to a gene. The CDR3 here is CASGSTQQGRIIYF. CDR3 sequence (DNA): TGTGCCAGCGGTTCGACCCAACAGGGGAGGATCATATATTTT.

The genes are TRBV29-1 and TRBJ2-5, with a tentative D call TRBD2 (6 bases). CDR3 size: 11 residues. Germline CDR1 SQVTM, CDR2 ANQGSEA. V was clipped by 3 bases and J by 12 bases, with 14 bases between them. CDR3 region: CSVDGGFGKYF. The CDR3, as DNA: TGCAGCGTTGATGGGGGGTTTGGGAAGTACTTC.

The J gene is TRBJ1-2, the V gene TRBV12-3 or TRBV12-4, with D uncertain. The CDR3 consists of 16 residues. Deletions cut 3 bases from V and 0 bases from J, with 14 bases between. CDR3 coding DNA: TGTGCCAGCAGTTTTGGACCCAAGACAACTAACTATGGCTACACCTTC. Translating it yields CASSFGPKTTNYGYTF.

This clonotype was picked up one time. Compared with germline, one end of the junction differs, possibly owing to a read error. The J gene is TRBJ2-7, the V gene TRBV2; the D gene is possibly TRBD2 (7 bases). Germline CDR1 reads SNHLY; CDR2 reads FYNNEI. This CDR3 spans 17 amino acids. CDR3 residues: CASSRGPVGKNAYGQYF. DNA for the CDR3: TGTGCCAGCTCGCGGGGGCCCGTGGGGAAGAACGCCTACGGGCAGTACTTC.

There are a few counts of this clonotype. The chain couples TRBV20-1 to TRBJ2-7; 8 bases are shared with TRBD1. Looked up from germline, CDR1 is DFQATT and CDR2 is SNEGSKA (reference sequence). CDR3 length: 11 residues. V lost 3 bases to trimming and J lost 13 bases; unmatched junction nucleotides: 8. The CDR3 bases are TGCAGTGCTAGGGGACAGGCCGCCCAATACTTC. As protein: CSARGQAAQYF.

This sequence joins TRBV9 and TRBJ1-1; D gene unclear. The length of the CDR3 is 12 residues. Germline V gene sequence: CDR1 SGDLS, CDR2 YYNGEE. Trimming removed 3 bases at V and 6 bases at J, with 9 bases between. The CDR3 bases are TGTGCCAGCAGCGGGGGTGACGCTGAAGCTTTCTTT. Amino acid sequence: CASSGGDAEAFF.

The chain links TRBV20-1 to TRBJ1-2; tentative D call: TRBD1 (6 bases). CDR3 length equals 16 residues. V was clipped by 2 bases and J by 1 base, with 17 bases between them. CDR1 and CDR2 from the germline V gene are DFQATT and SNEGSKA (reference sequence). In DNA form, the CDR3 reads TGCAGTGCTAGAACCCGCGGGGGGCAGGGTAACTATGGCTACACCTTC. Translated: CSARTRGGQGNYGYTF.

A single count supports this clonotype. The missing conserved phenylalanine or tryptophan at the end of this CDR3 makes a read error likely. This chain links TRBV20-1 with TRBJ1-1, with 11 bases matching TRBD1. The CDR3 spans 14 residues. Germline CDR1 reads DFQATT; CDR2 reads SNEGSKA (reference sequence). The V and J ends lost 5 bases and 6 bases, in that order; junction bases with no gene match: 8. The CDR3 DNA reads TGCAGTGCTGTTAGGGACAGGGGGGAGGCTGAAGCTTTCCTT. Its protein is CSAVRDRGEAEAFL.

A few counts support this clonotype. This sequence joins TRBV7-3 and TRBJ2-7; TRBD2 matches 10 bases. Germline V gene sequence: CDR1 SGHTA, CDR2 FQGTGA. V gave up 5 bases and J gave up 0 bases; unmatched junction bases: 4. The length of the CDR3 is 15 residues. CDR3: CASSQSSGSSYEQYF. Here the CDR3 DNA reads TGTGCCAGCAGCCAATCTAGCGGGAGCTCCTACGAGCAGTACTTC.

This clonotype occurred once. Germline is not matched at one junction end, which may reflect a read error. This chain connects TRBV19 to TRBJ1-4, with TRBD1 matching over 10 bases. The length of the CDR3 is 15 residues. Germline CDR1 and CDR2: LNHDA and SQIVND (reference sequence). The CDR3: CASSLIGQGGGKLLF. In DNA form, the CDR3 reads TGTGCCAGTAGCCTGATCGGACAGGGGGGAGGAAAACTGCTTTTT.

V usage is TRBV20-1 and J usage is TRBJ1-1, with unresolved D. From germline, CDR1 is DFQATT and CDR2 SNEGSKA (reference sequence). The CDR3 loop spans 14 amino acids. V lost 4 bases to trimming and J lost 1 base, with 13 bases between them. CDR3: CSAIVGISNTEAFF. The CDR3 nucleotides are TGCAGTGCTATCGTTGGGATATCGAACACTGAAGCTTTCTTT.

This clonotype was detected once. The gene calls are TRBV7-9 and TRBJ1-2; 7 bases are a match to TRBD1. V trimming: 5 bases; J trimming: 7 bases; junction bases outside the gene matches: 7. The CDR3 consists of 13 residues. CDR1 SEHNR and CDR2 FQNEAQ come from the germline V gene (reference sequence). CDR3 region: CASSRQGRSGYTF. CDR3 sequence (DNA): TGTGCCAGCAGCCGACAGGGCAGGTCTGGCTACACCTTC.

The chain combines TRBV6-5 with TRBJ2-7; D possibly corresponds to TRBD1 (6 bases). The germline CDR1 and CDR2 sequences are MNHEY and SVGAGI. V dropped 6 bases and J dropped 7 bases, with 16 bases sitting between them. This CDR3 contains 13 residues. CDR3 residues: CASSTTGSREQYF. The CDR3 nucleotides read TGTGCCAGCAGCACAACAGGGTCGAGGGAGCAGTACTTC.

This clonotype was counted between two and nine times. One end of the junction varies from germline; a read error may be responsible. This chain joins TRBV10-3 and TRBJ1-2, with D possibly being TRBD1 (6 bases). Germline assignment: CDR1 ENHRY and CDR2 SYGVKD. The CDR3 totals 15 residues. The CDR3, as DNA: TGTGCCAGCAGTAACCTACAGGGAAGAGACTATGGCTACACCTTC. Residues: CASSNLQGRDYGYTF.

This clonotype was seen many times. The CDR3 reads CSVYGTANGYTF. CDR3 DNA: TGCAGCGTCTACGGGACAGCGAATGGCTACACCTTC. The rearrangement joins TRBV29-1 to TRBJ1-2, with 7 positions matching TRBD1. The germline V gene has CDR1 SQVTM and CDR2 ANQGSEA. V lost 6 bases and J lost 6; bases outside the gene matches: 7. This CDR3 is built from 12 residues.

This clonotype occurred once. A much larger clone is a single base away; this may be a read error. The V call is TRBV7-2, the J call TRBJ1-5; D is perhaps TRBD1 (5 bases). Germline CDR1 is SGHTA and CDR2 is FQGNSA. The CDR3 extends over 16 amino acids. Trimming took 0 bases from V and 6 from J, leaving 15 bases between them. The DNA of the CDR3 is TGTGCCAGCAGCTTAGCGCTCTCCGGGACCAGTCAGCCCCAGCATTTT. Encoded protein: CASSLALSGTSQPQHF.

The CDR3 here is CSELSSGNTIYF. The CDR3 DNA reads as TGCAGTGAATTAAGCTCTGGAAACACCATATATTTT. V gene TRBV29-1 combines with J gene TRBJ1-3, with no clear D. Germline CDR1 SQVTM, CDR2 ANQGSEA. The CDR3 length is 12 residues.

The genes are TRBV27 and TRBJ1-6; 7 bases agree with TRBD1. This CDR3 region has 15 residues. Germline V gene sequence: CDR1 MNHEY, CDR2 SMNVEV (reference sequence). Germline trimming cut 8 bases from V and 6 bases from J; bases unmatched to any gene: 10. CDR3 coding DNA: TGTGCCAGCTCACCTACAGGGGCGGGTAATTCACCCCTCCACTTT. It is translated as CASSPTGAGNSPLHF.

The chain couples TRBV25-1 to TRBJ1-2; perhaps TRBD1 as D (6 bases). Between the trimmed V and J ends, which lost 9 bases and 4 bases, there was a span of 12 bases. The CDR3 runs 12 residues. Germline CDR1 is MGHDK and CDR2 is SYGVNS. CDR3 protein: CARQGLSYGYTF. The CDR3 coding sequence is TGTGCCAGACAGGGTCTGAGCTATGGCTACACCTTC.

The chain uses TRBV7-6 and TRBJ1-3; 10 nucleotides match TRBD1. Unmatched junction bases numbered 7, after V lost 1 base and J lost 7 bases. CDR3 size: 16 residues. Germline V lookup: CDR1 SGHVS, CDR2 FNYEAQ. For the CDR3, the DNA is TGTGCCAGCAGCTTAGGGCGACAGGGGGCTTCGAACACCATATATTTT. It specifies CASSLGRQGASNTIYF.

This clonotype was recorded at least ten times. The chain recombines TRBV5-1 with TRBJ2-2; D is uncertain. Germline CDR1 SGHRS, CDR2 YFSETQ. The CDR3 consists of 13 residues. Trimming took 1 base from V and 1 from J, leaving 2 bases between them. The CDR3 sequence is CASSLQNTGELFF. As DNA, the CDR3 is TGCGCCAGCAGCTTGCAGAACACCGGGGAGCTGTTTTTT.

In its sample, this clonotype was seen once. The chain links TRBV5-1 to TRBJ2-2; the D is unclear. Trimming cost V 3 bases and J 5 bases, with 11 bases left between them. The germline V gene encodes CDR1 SGHRS and CDR2 YFSETQ. The CDR3 is made up of 14 amino acids. CDR3 in DNA: TGCGCCAGCAGCTCAAGTCTGGGGACCGGGGAGCTGTTTTTT. This encodes CASSSSLGTGELFF.

This clonotype was seen many times. The CDR3: CASSLRNYGYTF. The CDR3 nucleotides read TGTGCCAGCAGCTTGAGAAACTATGGCTACACCTTC. The chain carries TRBV7-9 and TRBJ1-2; D unresolved. Germline assignment: CDR1 SEHNR and CDR2 FQNEAQ (reference sequence). The V end lost 3 bases, the J end lost 2 bases, and 4 bases lay between the germline ends. The CDR3 is made up of 12 amino acids.

This clonotype appeared a few times. The chain uses TRBV7-9 and TRBJ2-5; 8 bases align to TRBD2. The trim removed 2 bases at V and 1 base at J, leaving 6 bases unmatched. Germline CDR1 is SEHNR and CDR2 is FQNEAQ (reference sequence). The length of the CDR3 is 16 residues. This CDR3 reads CASSLTRGGFQETQYF. The CDR3 coding sequence is TGTGCCAGCAGCTTAACACGGGGGGGATTCCAAGAGACCCAGTACTTC.